The clone carrying this TCR beta chain was recorded only once. This sample was taken from a study of blood T cell repertoires in COVID-19. Study in general: The samples span acute and convalescent COVID-19 from the United States, Italy and Spain. PBMCs, B-cell-depleted T cells, or T cells were the source of the cDNA or gDNA that made up the material.

This CDR3 region has 13 residues. The germline V and J ends were trimmed by 2 bases and 2 bases, with 6 bases remaining between them. As originally analysed: Using reference gene primer amplification, nucleated cell counts were estimated. Measured with immunoSEQ multiplex PCR; TCRdb has only the in-frame clones, and not every one. For V, J and clone size, that table is used; D and trimming come from the DNA. Of approximately 150,000 clones in the sample, about nine tenths are singletons; the top ten hold roughly 6.1%. Sequenced input: peripheral blood. The receptor was derived from a man at least 80 years old with acute or convalescent COVID-19. J is TRBJ1-1 and V is TRBV12-3 or TRBV12-4; D is undetermined. CDR3 sequence (DNA): TGTGCCAGCAGTTTAACGGGAAACACTGAAGCTTTCTTT. Translated, it gives CASSLTGNTEAFF.